This T cell receptor beta chain was retrieved from a study of blood T cell repertoires in COVID-19. Residents of about two dozen US areas, aged about 18 to 95 years, made up the participants. Only in-frame clones appear in the TCRdb table, and some are missing; sequencing was by immunoSEQ multiplex PCR. The sample records 360,000 or so clones, roughly nine tenths being singletons. Germline assignment: CDR1 MGHRA and CDR2 YSYEKL. Trimming cost V 3 bases and J 5 bases, with 11 bases left between them. This CDR3 spans 14 amino acids. What was sequenced was PBMCs or T cells enriched from blood (not recorded which). This sequence joins TRBV4-1 and TRBJ1-5; no clear D gene. This clonotype was sampled from a woman aged 25 to 39 who had recovered from COVID-19. CDR3 nucleotides: TGCGCCAGCAGCCAGGGAGAGTTGGATCAGCCCCAGCATTTT. Translating gives CASSQGELDQPQHF.